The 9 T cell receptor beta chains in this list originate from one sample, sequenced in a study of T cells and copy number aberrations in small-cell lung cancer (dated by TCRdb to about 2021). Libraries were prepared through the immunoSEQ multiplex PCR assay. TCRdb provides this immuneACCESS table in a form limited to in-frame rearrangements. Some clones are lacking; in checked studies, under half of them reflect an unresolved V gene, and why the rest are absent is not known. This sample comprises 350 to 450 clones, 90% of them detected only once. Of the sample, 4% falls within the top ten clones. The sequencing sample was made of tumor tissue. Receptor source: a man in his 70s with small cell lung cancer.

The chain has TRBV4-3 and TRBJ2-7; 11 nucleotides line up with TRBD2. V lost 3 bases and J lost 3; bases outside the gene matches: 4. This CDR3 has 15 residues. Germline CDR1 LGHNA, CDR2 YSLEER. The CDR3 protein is CASSQAGTSGYEQYF. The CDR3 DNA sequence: TGCGCCAGCAGCCAGGCCGGGACTAGCGGCTACGAGCAGTACTTC.

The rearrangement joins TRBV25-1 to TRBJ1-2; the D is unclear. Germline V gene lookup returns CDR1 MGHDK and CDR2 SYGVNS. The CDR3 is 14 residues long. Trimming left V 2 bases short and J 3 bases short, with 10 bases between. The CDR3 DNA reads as TGTGCCAGCAGTGAACGGGCAGTGGACTATGGCTACACCTTC. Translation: CASSERAVDYGYTF.

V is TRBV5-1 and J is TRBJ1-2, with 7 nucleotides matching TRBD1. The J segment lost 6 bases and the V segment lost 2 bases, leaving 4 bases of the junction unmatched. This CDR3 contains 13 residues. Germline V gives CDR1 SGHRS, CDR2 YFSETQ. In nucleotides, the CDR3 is TGCGCCAGCAGCTTTAGTCAGGGGGATGGCTACACCTTC. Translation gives CASSFSQGDGYTF.

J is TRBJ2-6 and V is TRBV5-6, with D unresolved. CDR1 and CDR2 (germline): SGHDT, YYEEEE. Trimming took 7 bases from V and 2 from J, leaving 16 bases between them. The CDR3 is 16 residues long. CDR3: CASRSPLGAGANVLTF. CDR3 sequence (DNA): TGTGCCAGCCGCTCCCCATTGGGTGCTGGGGCCAACGTCCTGACTTTC.

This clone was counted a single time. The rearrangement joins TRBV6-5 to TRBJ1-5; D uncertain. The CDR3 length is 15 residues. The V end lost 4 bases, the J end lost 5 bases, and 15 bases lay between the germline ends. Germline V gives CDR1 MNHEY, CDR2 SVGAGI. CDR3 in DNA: TGTGCCAGCAGTTCCGGACGCTTCCAGGATCAGCCCCAGCATTTT. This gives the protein CASSSGRFQDQPQHF.

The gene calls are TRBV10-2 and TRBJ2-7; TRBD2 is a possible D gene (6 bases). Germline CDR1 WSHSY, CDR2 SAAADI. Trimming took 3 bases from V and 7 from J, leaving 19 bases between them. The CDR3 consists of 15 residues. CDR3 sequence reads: CASSEIAAALGEQYF. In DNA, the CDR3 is TGCGCCAGCAGTGAAATAGCGGCCGCCCTTGGGGAGCAGTACTTC.

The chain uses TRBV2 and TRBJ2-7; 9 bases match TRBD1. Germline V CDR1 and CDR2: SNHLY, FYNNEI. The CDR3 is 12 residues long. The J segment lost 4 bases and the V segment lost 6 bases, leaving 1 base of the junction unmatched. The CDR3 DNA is TGTGCCAGCAGAGACAGGGGGTACGAGCAGTACTTC. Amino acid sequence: CASRDRGYEQYF.

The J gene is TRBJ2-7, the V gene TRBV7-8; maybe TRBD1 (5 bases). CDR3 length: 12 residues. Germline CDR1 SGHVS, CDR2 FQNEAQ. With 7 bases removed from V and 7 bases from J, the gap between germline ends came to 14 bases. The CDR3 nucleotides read TGTGCCAGCACTCAGGGCCTTGGGGAGCAGTACTTC. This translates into CASTQGLGEQYF.

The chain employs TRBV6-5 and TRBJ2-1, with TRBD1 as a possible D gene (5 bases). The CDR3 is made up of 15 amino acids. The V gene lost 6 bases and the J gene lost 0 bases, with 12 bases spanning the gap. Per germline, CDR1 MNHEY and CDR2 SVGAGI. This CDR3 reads CASSLGASSYNEQFF. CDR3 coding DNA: TGTGCCAGCAGCCTAGGGGCAAGCTCCTACAATGAGCAGTTCTTC.